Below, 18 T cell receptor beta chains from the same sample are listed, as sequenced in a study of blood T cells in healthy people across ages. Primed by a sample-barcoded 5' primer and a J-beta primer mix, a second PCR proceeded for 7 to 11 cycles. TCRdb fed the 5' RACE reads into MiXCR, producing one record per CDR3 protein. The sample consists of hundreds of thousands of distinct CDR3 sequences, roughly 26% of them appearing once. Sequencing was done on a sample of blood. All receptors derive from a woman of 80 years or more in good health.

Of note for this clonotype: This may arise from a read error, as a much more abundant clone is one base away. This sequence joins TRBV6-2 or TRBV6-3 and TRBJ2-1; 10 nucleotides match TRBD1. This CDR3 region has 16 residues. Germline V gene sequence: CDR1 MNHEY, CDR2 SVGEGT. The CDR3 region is CAGSSGGQGFSNEQFF. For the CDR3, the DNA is TGTGCCGGCAGTTCCGGGGGACAGGGGTTTAGTAATGAGCAGTTCTTC.

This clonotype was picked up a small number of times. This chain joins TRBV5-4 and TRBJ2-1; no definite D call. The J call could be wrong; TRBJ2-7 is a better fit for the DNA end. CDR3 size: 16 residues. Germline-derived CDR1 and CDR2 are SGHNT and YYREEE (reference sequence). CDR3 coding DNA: TGTGCCAGCAGACTTTCTATAGACCACTCCTACAATGAGCAGTACTTC. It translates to CASRLSIDHSYNEQYF.

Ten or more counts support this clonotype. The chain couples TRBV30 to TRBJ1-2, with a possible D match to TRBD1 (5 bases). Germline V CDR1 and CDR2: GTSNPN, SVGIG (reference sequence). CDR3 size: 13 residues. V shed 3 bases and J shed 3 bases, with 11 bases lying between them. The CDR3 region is CAWSQRQYYGYTF. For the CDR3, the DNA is TGTGCCTGGAGCCAAAGACAGTACTATGGCTACACCTTC.

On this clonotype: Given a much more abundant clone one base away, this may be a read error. The CDR3 sequence is CASGKDRFNQPQHF. The CDR3 DNA reads TGCGCCAGCGGTAAAGACAGGTTCAATCAGCCCCAGCATTTT. J is TRBJ1-5 and V is TRBV4-3; a weak D match, TRBD1 (6 bases). V lost 8 bases to trimming and J lost 3 bases, with 14 bases between them. Germline values: CDR1 LGHNA, CDR2 YSLEER. The CDR3 has 14 amino acids.

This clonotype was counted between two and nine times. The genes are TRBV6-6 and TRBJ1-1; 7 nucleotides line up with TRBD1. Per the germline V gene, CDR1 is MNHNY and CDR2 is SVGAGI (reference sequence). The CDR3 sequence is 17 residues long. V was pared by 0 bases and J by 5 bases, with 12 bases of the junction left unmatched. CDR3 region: CASSYSSNRGMWTEAFF. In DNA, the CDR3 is TGTGCCAGCAGTTACTCTTCAAACAGGGGTATGTGGACTGAAGCTTTCTTT.

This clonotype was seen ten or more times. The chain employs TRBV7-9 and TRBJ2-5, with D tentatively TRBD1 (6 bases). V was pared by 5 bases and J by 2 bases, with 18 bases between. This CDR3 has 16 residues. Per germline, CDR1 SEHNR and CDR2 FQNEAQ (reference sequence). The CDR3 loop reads CASSEGPRGGQETQYF. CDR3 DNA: TGTGCCAGCAGCGAGGGGCCTAGAGGGGGTCAAGAGACCCAGTACTTC.

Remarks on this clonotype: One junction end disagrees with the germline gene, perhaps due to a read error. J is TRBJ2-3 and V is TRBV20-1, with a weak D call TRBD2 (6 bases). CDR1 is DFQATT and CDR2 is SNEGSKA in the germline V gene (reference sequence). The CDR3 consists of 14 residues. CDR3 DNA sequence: TGCAATGCTAGACCGGGACTTGCGACAGATACGCAGTATTTT. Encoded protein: CNARPGLATDTQYF.

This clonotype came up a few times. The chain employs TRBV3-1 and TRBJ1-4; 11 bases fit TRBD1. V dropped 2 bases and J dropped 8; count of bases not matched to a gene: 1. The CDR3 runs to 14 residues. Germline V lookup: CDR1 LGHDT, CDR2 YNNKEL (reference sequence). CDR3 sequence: CASSQRTGGEKLFF. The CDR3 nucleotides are TGTGCCAGCAGCCAAAGGACAGGGGGCGAAAAACTGTTTTTT.

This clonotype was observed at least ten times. The CDR3 nucleotides read TGCAGTGCTGCCGGGCCAGGATACCAGCCCCAGCATTTT. It yields the protein CSAAGPGYQPQHF. The chain combines TRBV20-1 with TRBJ1-5, with no clear D. V dropped 5 bases and J dropped 7 bases, with 15 bases sitting between them. Per germline, CDR1 DFQATT and CDR2 SNEGSKA (reference sequence). The CDR3 covers 13 residues.

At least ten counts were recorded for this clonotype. CDR3 nucleotide sequence: TGTGCCAGCAGTTTGGACCACACCTTCAGGACGGCATTAGGGGCCAACGTCCTGACTTTC. Protein sequence: CASSLDHTFRTALGANVLTF. The chain is built from TRBV12-3 or TRBV12-4 and TRBJ2-6; D ambiguous. The CDR3 is 20 amino acids. V lost 3 bases and J lost 4, with 25 bases in between.

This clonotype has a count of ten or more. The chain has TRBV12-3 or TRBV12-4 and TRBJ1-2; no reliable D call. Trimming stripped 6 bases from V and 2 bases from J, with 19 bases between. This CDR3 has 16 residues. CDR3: CASSPTLRRRNYGYTF. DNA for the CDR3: TGTGCCAGCAGCCCGACCCTTCGCAGGCGGAACTATGGCTACACCTTC.

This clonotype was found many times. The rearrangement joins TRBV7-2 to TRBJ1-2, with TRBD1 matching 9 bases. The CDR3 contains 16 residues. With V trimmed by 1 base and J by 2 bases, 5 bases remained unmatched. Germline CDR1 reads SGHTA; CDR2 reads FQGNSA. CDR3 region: CASSLEDRGINYGYTF. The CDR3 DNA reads TGTGCCAGCAGCTTAGAGGACAGGGGCATAAACTATGGCTACACCTTC.

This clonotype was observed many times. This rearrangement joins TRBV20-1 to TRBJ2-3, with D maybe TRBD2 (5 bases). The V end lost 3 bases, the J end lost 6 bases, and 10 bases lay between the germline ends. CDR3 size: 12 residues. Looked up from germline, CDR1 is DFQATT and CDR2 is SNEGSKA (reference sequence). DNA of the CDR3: TGCAGTGCTAGGACCGGGATTGATACGCAGTATTTT. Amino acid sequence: CSARTGIDTQYF.

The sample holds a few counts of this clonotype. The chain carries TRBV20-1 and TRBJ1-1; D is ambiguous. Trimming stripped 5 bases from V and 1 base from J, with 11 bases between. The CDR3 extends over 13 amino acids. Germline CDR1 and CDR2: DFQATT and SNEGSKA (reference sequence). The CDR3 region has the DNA TGCAGTGCTTCCGACGGAAAGAACACTGAAGCTTTCTTT. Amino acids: CSASDGKNTEAFF.

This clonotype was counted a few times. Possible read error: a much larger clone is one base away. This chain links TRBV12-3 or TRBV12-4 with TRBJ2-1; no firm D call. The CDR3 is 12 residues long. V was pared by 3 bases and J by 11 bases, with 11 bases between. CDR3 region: CASSFGQRKQFF. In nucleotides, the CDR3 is TGTGCCAGCAGTTTCGGGCAAAGGAAGCAGTTCTTC.

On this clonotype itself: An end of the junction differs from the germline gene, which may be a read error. CDR3 DNA: TGTGCCAGCAGCCCCGCGGGCGGACAAGAGGCCCAGTACTTC. Translation: CASSPAGGQEAQYF. This rearrangement joins TRBV7-3 to TRBJ2-5; D possibly matches TRBD1 or TRBD2 (5 bases each). The germline gives CDR1 SGHTA, CDR2 FQGTGA. The length of the CDR3 is 14 residues. The full variable domain, in which reference TRBV7-3 and TRBJ2-5 provide the parts outside the CDR3, is GAGVSQTPSNKVTEKGKYVELRCDPISGHTALYWYRQSLGQGPEFLIYFQGTGAADDSGLPNDRFFAVRPEGSVSTLKIQRTERGDSAVYLCASSPAGGQEAQYFGPGTRLLVL.

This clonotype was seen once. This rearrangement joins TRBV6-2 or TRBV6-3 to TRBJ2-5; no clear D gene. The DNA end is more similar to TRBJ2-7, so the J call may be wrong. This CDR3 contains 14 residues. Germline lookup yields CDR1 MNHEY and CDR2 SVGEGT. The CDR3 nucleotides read TGTGCCAGCACAGAAGGGTCTCTTCTCTACGAGCAGTACTTC. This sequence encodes CASTEGSLLYEQYF.

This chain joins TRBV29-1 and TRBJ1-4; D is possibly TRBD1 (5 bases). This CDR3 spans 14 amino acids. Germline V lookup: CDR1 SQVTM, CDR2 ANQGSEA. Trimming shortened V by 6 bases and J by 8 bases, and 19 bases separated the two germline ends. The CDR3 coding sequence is TGCAGCGTAGTCTCCGGGACCCAAGAAGAAAAACTGTTTTTT. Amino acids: CSVVSGTQEEKLFF.